What follows describes a single TCR beta chain. Using immunoSEQ multiplex PCR, the repertoire was profiled, and TCRdb retains in-frame clones only, with some absent. Altogether 180,000 or so clones are present, under 85% being singletons, with the ten largest covering around 9.5%. This CDR3 contains 15 residues. Germline V CDR1 and CDR2: SGHVS, FQNEAQ. Trimming left V 5 bases short and J 3 bases short, with 16 bases between. This record comes from a study of blood T cell repertoires in COVID-19. The specimen was peripheral blood. The clonotype comes from a woman at least 80 years old with acute or convalescent COVID-19. The rearrangement uses TRBV7-8 and TRBJ2-5, with D possibly TRBD2 on 5 matching bases. CDR3 amino acids: CASSRGFGDEETQYF. The CDR3 DNA is TGTGCCAGCAGCCGAGGGTTCGGGGATGAAGAGACCCAGTACTTC. The full variable domain, completed using reference TRBV7-8 and TRBJ2-5, is GAGVSQSPRYKVAKRGQDVALRCDPISGHVSLFWYQQALGQGPEFLTYFQNEAQLDKSGLPSDRFFAERPEGSVSTLKIQRTQQEDSAVYLCASSRGFGDEETQYFGPGTRLLVL.